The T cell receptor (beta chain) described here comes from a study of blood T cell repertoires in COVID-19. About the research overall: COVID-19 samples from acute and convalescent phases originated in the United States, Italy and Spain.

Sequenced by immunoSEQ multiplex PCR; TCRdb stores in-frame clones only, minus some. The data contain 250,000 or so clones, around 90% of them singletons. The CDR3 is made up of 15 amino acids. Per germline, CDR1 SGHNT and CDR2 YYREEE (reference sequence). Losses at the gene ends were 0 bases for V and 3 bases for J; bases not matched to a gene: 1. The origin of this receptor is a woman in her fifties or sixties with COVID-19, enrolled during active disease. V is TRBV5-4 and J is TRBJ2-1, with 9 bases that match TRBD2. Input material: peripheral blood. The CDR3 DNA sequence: TGTGCCAGCAGCTTGGTGCGGGGGGGCTACAATGAGCAGTTCTTC. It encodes CASSLVRGGYNEQFF.